This TCR beta chain was sequenced in a study of sequential checkpoint blockade in melanoma. The CDR3 is made up of 18 amino acids. J gave up 1 base and V 5 bases, and 15 bases lay outside the gene matches. Treatment indicated: randomized to nivolumab then ipilimumab (arm A) or the reverse (arm B). Data came from immunoSEQ multiplex PCR; TCRdb stores just in-frame clones and leaves some out. Of roughly 17,000 clones listed, approximately 70% are singletons. The sequence derives from a human donor with melanoma. The chain carries TRBV23-1 and TRBJ2-7, with 9 nucleotides matching TRBD2. TRBV23-1 has ORF status, its function being uncertain. This material consisted of CD8+ T cells sorted from blood (inferred from file names), taken from a patient given nivolumab and ipilimumab in sequence. In DNA, the CDR3 is TGCGCCAGCAGTGCCACCTCAAGCGGGGGGCTGGGATCCTACGAGCAGTACTTC. It yields the protein CASSATSSGGLGSYEQYF.